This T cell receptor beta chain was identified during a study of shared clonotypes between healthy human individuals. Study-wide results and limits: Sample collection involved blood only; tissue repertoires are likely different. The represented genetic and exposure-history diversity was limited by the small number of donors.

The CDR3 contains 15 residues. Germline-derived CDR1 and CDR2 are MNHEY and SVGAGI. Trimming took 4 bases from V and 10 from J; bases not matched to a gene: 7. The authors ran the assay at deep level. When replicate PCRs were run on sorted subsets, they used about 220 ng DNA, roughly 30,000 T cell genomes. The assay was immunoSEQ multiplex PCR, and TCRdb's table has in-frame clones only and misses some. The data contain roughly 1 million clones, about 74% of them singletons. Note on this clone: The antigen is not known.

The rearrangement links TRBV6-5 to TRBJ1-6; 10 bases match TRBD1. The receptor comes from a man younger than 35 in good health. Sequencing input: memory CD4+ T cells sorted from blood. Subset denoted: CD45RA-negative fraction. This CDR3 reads CASSCSDRGDSPLHF. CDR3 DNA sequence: TGTGCCAGCAGTTGCTCGGACAGGGGGGACTCACCCCTCCACTTT.